Here is one T cell receptor beta chain with its context. The target antigen is unknown. The source of the sample is a study of response to subunit inactivated influenza vaccine. Findings of the study overall: Few additional T cells are recruited per seasonal influenza vaccination, authors suggested.

From germline, CDR1 is SGHAT and CDR2 FQDESV (reference sequence). The junction had 7 bases not matched to a gene; V was cut back by 3 bases and J by 4 bases. The CDR3 totals 16 residues. TCRdb redid the calling of the RT-PCR reads with MiXCR, one entry per CDR3 protein. The sample has about 780,000 distinct CDR3 sequences, around 20% seen once. J is TRBJ2-2 and V is TRBV11-1; 8 nucleotides line up with TRBD2. The source is a man aged 50 to 59 who received an inactivated influenza vaccine. Sequenced material: PBMCs from blood, taken less than 6 days after vaccination. CDR3 region: CASSLVMAGGTGELFF. CDR3 in DNA: TGTGCCAGCAGCTTGGTGATGGCGGGAGGCACCGGGGAGCTGTTTTTT.